This T cell receptor (beta chain) stems from a study of blood T cell repertoires in COVID-19. The CDR3 covers 12 residues. The V and J ends lost 4 bases and 3 bases respectively, with 2 bases between them. Germline V lookup: CDR1 KGHDR, CDR2 SFDVKD. Generated by immunoSEQ multiplex PCR, the TCRdb table keeps only in-frame clones and is missing some. The sample lists about 250,000 clones; roughly 88% were seen once. This sequence was found in a woman of 80 years or more with COVID-19, enrolled during active disease. The sequenced sample was peripheral blood. The gene calls are TRBV24-1 and TRBJ2-2; no reliable D call. The CDR3 sequence is CATSDDTGELFF. CDR3 sequence (DNA): TGTGCCACCAGTGACGACACCGGGGAGCTGTTTTTT.